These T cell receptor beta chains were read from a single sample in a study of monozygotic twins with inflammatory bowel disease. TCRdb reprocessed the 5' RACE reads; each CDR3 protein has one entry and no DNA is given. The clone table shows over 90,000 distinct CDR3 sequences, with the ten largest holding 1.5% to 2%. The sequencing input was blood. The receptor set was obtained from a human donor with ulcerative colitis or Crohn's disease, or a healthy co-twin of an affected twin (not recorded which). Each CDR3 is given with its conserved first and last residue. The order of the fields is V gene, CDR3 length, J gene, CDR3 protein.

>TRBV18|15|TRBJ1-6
CASSPLTGLNSPLHF
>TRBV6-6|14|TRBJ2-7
CASSYLGSTYEQYF
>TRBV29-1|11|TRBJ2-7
CSVDTSYEQYF
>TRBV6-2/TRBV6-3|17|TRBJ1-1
CASSYYVGTGVFPEAFF
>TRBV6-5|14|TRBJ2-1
CASSWDNSYNEQFF
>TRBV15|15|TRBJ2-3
CATSKGDQAADTQYF
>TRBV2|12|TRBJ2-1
CASSVLGTEQFF
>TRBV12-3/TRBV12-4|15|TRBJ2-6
CASSFIAAGANVLTF
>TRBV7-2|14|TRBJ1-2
CASSARTGQSGYTF
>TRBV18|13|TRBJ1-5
CASSPSSNQPQHF
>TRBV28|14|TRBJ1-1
CASLPLWPSTEAFF
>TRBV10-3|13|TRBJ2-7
CAISEGLYYEQYF
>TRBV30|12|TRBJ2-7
CAWSITYYEQYF
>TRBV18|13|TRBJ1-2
CASSPPPSYGYTF
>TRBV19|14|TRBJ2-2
CATLGLVWGGELFF
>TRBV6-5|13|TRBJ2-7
CASSYVVRGEQYF
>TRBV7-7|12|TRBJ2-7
CASSPSLLEQYF
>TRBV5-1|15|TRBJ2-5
CASSLGPRDQETQYF
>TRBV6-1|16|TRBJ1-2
CASSRENRGANYGYTF
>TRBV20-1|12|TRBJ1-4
CSAFDNPEKLFF
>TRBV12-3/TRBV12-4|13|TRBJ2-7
CASSSPGVSEQYF
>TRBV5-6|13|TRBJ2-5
CASSLVGPETQYF
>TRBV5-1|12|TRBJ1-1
CASSLDYTEAFF
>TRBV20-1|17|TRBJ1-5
CSARVRKGVQGNQPQHF
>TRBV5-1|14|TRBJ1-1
CASSPGGGNTEAFF
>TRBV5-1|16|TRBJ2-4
CASSWTSGSLENIQYF
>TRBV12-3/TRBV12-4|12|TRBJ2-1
CASSLLSDEQFF
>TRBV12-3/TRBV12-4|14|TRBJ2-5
CASSSTGGRETQYF
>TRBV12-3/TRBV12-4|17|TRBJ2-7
CASSLSKRSGVPYEQYF
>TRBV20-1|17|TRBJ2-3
CSARAPVRQKYTDTQYF
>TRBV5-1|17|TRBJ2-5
CASSLALAGAFQETQYF
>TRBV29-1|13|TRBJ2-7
CSVGGGLIYEQYF
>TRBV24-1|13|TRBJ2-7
CATSDGFSYEQYF
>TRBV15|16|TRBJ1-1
CATSSDPRGQNTEAFF
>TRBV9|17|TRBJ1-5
CASSLQGAGGNNQPQHF
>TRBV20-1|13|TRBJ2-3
CSATNGGGNTQYF
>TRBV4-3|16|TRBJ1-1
CASSQVWGGEGTEAFF
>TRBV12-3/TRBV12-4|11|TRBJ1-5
CASSSNQPQHF
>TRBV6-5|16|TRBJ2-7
CASSYTRGAGAYEQYF
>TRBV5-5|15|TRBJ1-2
CASSLSVRDNYGYTF